This TCR beta chain was recorded in a study of shared clonotypes between healthy human individuals. Study observations and caveats: Relative to memory subsets, naive subsets generally showed larger estimated richness.

TCRdb keeps only in-frame clones here, not all; method: immunoSEQ multiplex PCR. The repertoire holds roughly 2,500,000 clones, approximately 93% seen once, with roughly 0.36% in the top ten. Concerning this clone itself: Its antigen is not known.

Germline V gene sequence: CDR1 SGHVS, CDR2 FNYEAQ. The V and J ends lost 4 bases and 4 bases respectively, with 17 bases between them. The CDR3 is 16 residues long. Sequencing input: naive CD4+ T cells from PBMCs. Noted subset: CD45RA+ positively selected. The sequence was obtained from a man younger than 35 in good health. Some clones in this sample may be carry-over from other donors' samples. The chain joins TRBV7-6 to TRBJ2-1, with D possibly matching TRBD2 (6 bases). This CDR3 reads CASSYGIYAGYNEQFF. CDR3 in DNA: TGTGCCAGCAGCTACGGCATTTATGCGGGATACAATGAGCAGTTCTTC.